These T cell receptor beta chains were read from a single sample in a study of blood T cell repertoires in COVID-19. TCRdb's copy holds only in-frame clones and misses some; the assay was immunoSEQ multiplex PCR. The sample contains about 260,000 clones, around 87% of which appear only once. The sample taken for sequencing was peripheral blood. These TCRs come from a woman in her thirties or forties who had recovered from COVID-19. Each CDR3 is given with its conserved first and last residue. D genes are given only for firm matches.

>TRBV6-5|-|TRBJ1-2|13
TGTGCCAGCATATCGGCGCGGGGCTATGGCTACACCTTC
CASISARGYGYTF
>TRBV6-2/TRBV6-3|TRBD2|TRBJ2-2|16
TGTGCCAGCAGCCCTATCGGGGGGGCGAACACCGGGGAGCTGTTTTTT
CASSPIGGANTGELFF
>TRBV6-6|-|TRBJ1-4|15
TGTGCCAGCAGTTATATTCGGGGGGCCATTGAAAAACTGTTTTTT
CASSYIRGAIEKLFF
>TRBV5-6|-|TRBJ2-7|15
TGTGCCAGCAGCTCGGGCCGGACTTCAAGGCGTGAGCAGTACTTC
CASSSGRTSRREQYF
>TRBV13|-|TRBJ2-6|16
TGTGCCAGCACCCTGGGGGGGGCCACTGGGGCCAACGTCCTGACTTTC
CASTLGGATGANVLTF
>TRBV7-2|-|TRBJ2-2|14
TGTGCCAGCAGCCTGCGTACTAGTACCGGGGAGCTGTTTTTT
CASSLRTSTGELFF
>TRBV2|-|TRBJ1-2|13
TGTGCCAGCAGGTCGACAGGTTCCTATGGCTACACCTTC
CASRSTGSYGYTF
>TRBV10-1|TRBD1|TRBJ2-3|14
TGCGCCAGCGGACAGGACAGGGGGAGGAATACGCAGTATTTT
CASGQDRGRNTQYF
>TRBV5-7|-|TRBJ2-7|15
TGTGCCAGCAGAACCTCCGGGACAAACTCCTACGAGCAGTACTTC
CASRTSGTNSYEQYF
>TRBV29-1|-|TRBJ1-1|13
TGCAGCGTTGGTGGGGGGAAGAACACTGAAGCTTTCTTT
CSVGGGKNTEAFF
>TRBV30|-|TRBJ1-5|15
TGTGCCTGGAGTGCCCCACGGTCTAGCAATCAGCCCCAGCATTTT
CAWSAPRSSNQPQHF
>TRBV6-5|-|TRBJ2-7|14
TGTGCCAGCAGTTACAACAGGGTGGTCAACGAGCAGTACTTC
CASSYNRVVNEQYF